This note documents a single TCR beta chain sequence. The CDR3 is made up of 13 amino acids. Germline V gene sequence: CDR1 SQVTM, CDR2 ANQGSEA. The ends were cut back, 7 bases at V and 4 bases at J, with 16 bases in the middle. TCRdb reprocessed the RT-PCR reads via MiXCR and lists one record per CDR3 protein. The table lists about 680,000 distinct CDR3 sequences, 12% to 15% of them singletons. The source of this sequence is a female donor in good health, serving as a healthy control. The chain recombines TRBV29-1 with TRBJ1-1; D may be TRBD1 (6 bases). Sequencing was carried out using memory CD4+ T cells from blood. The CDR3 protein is CSATGPMGTEAFF. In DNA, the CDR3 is TGCAGCGCCACAGGGCCCATGGGCACTGAAGCTTTCTTT.